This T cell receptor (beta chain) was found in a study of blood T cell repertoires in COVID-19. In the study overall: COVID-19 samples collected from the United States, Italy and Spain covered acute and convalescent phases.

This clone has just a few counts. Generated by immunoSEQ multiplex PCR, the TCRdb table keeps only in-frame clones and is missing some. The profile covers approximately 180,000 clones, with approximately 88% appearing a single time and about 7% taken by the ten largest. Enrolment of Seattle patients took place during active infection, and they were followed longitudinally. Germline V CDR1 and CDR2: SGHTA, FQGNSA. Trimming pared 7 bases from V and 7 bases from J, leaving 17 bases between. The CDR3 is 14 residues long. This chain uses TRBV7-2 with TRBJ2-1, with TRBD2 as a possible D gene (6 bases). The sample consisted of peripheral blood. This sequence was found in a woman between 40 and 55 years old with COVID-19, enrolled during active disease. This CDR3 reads CASNEGGARNEQFF. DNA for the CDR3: TGTGCCAGCAACGAGGGAGGAGCGAGGAATGAGCAGTTCTTC.